What follows is one TCR beta chain and its context. The data derive from a study of blood T cell repertoires in COVID-19. Assay: immunoSEQ multiplex PCR; the TCRdb copy retains only in-frame clones and omits some. The sample yields about 200,000 clones, 80% seen once. This sequence originates from a woman aged 40-49 years with acute COVID-19. Material for sequencing was PBMCs or T cells enriched from blood (not recorded which).

Here the CDR3 reads CASSRDSEANEQFF. CDR3 nucleotide sequence: TGCGCCAGCAGCCGGGATAGCGAGGCCAATGAGCAGTTCTTC. V usage is TRBV4-1 and J usage is TRBJ2-1; maybe TRBD2 (5 bases). This CDR3 contains 14 residues. V was cut by 4 bases and J by 6 bases, with 13 bases left in between. Germline CDR1 is MGHRA and CDR2 is YSYEKL.